This is a list of T cell receptor beta chains from one sample in a study of cytomegalovirus exposure and HLA in healthy donors. Profiled with immunoSEQ multiplex PCR; TCRdb holds only in-frame clones, not every one. The data show 100,000 to 150,000 clones, 79% seen once. Sequenced sample: PBMCs. These receptors all come from a man aged 18 to 35 in good health and CMV-seronegative. Each CDR3 is given with its conserved first and last residue. The order of the fields is V gene, J gene, CDR3 protein.

TRBV9	TRBJ1-4	CASSVAQGSTNEKLFF
TRBV7-3	TRBJ1-1	CASSPRRGTEAFF
TRBV4-2	TRBJ2-3	CASSQGTSALGDTQYF
TRBV9	TRBJ2-1	CASSWGLAGPNNEQFF
TRBV13	NA	CASSLTRTSGYEQYF
TRBV28	TRBJ2-3	CAGQGGLAGGTDTQYF
TRBV25-1	TRBJ2-1	CATGLAGGSSYNEQFF
TRBV28	TRBJ1-2	CASSSYDRGWGYTF
TRBV19	TRBJ2-3	CASSTGSGLSTDTQYF
TRBV9	TRBJ2-1	CASSGQRKGNEQFF
TRBV6-5	TRBJ2-7	CASSYRDRGSYEQYF
TRBV7-6	TRBJ1-4	CASSLGGGRQTAANEKLFF
TRBV7-3	TRBJ2-3	CASSFLADTQYF
TRBV7-3	TRBJ2-2	CASSYGQGGTGELFF
TRBV19	TRBJ1-2	CASIPGQGQLANYGYTF
TRBV5-1	TRBJ2-1	CASSSTSGSYNEQFF
TRBV19	TRBJ2-3	CASSEELAGAEWGDTQYF
TRBV30	TRBJ1-1	CAWSVALPGAPRNEAFF
TRBV5-1	TRBJ2-5	CASSLPGQGMFETQYF
TRBV10-1	TRBJ1-1	CASSDGGLGRENTEAFF
TRBV29-1	TRBJ2-1	CSAGTSGKNEQFF
TRBV30	TRBJ1-5	CAWTLPGRRNQPQHF
TRBV4-3	TRBJ1-1	CASSQDLRVRTEAFF
TRBV5-1	TRBJ2-1	CASSLGLADNEQFF
TRBV19	TRBJ2-1	CASSSTRLSSYNEQFF
TRBV28	TRBJ2-2	CASSPWGEANTGELFF
TRBV19	TRBJ2-2	CASKGRGYGAGELFF
TRBV15	TRBJ2-2	CATSSRISRLAGRHTGELFF
TRBV2	TRBJ1-3	CASSALKGASGNTIYF
TRBV7-8	TRBJ1-4	CASSLHYTANEKLFF
TRBV4-2	TRBJ2-3	CASSQDSGGSTDTQYF
TRBV4-2	TRBJ2-7	CASSQGLAGTYEQYF
TRBV18	TRBJ2-2	CASSPLEQPMSGELFF
TRBV13	TRBJ1-4	CASSQRGTGFHEKLFF
TRBV4-1	TRBJ1-4	CASSQTRYSKPEQDNEKLFF
TRBV6-4	TRBJ2-6	CASSDPHPRLAGDSGANVLTF
TRBV19	TRBJ1-1	CASSIAPGTGTRAFF
TRBV18	TRBJ1-6	CASSPQQGQGGSPLHF
TRBV10-3	TRBJ1-5	CAISPGQGPNQPQHF
TRBV28	TRBJ2-6	CASRWDSSSGANVLTF
TRBV5-4	TRBJ2-7	CASSAGSNHEQYF
TRBV6-6	TRBJ2-5	CASKNSGETQYF
TRBV7-8	TRBJ1-4	CASSVTGTGAEKLFF